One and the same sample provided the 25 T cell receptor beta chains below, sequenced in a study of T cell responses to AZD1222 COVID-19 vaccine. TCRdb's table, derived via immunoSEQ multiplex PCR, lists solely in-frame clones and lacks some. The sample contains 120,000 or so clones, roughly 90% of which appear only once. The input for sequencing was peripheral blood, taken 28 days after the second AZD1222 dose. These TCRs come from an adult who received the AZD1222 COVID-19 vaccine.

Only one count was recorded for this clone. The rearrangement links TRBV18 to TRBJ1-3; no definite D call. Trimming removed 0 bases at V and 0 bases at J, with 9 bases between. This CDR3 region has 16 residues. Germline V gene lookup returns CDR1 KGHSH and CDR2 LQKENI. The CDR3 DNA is TGTGCCAGCTCACCACCGCGAGGGAGCTCTGGAAACACCATATATTTT. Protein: CASSPPRGSSGNTIYF.

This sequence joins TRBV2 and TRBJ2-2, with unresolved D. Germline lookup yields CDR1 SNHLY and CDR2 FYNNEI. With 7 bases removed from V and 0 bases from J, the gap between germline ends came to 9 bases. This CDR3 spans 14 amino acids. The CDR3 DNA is TGTGCCAGCATCCCGGGCCCGAACACCGGGGAGCTGTTTTTT. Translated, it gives CASIPGPNTGELFF.

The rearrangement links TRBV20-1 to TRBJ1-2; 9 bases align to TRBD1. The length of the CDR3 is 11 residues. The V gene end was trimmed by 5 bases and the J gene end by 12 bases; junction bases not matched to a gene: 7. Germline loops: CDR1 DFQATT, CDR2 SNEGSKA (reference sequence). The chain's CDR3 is CSAPGQGSDTF. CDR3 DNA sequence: TGCAGTGCTCCTGGACAGGGGTCGGACACCTTC.

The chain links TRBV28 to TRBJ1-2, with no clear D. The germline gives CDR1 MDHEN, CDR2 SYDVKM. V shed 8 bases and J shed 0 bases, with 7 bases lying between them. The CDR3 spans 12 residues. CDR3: CASATSNYGYTF. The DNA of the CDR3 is TGTGCCAGCGCGACATCTAACTATGGCTACACCTTC.

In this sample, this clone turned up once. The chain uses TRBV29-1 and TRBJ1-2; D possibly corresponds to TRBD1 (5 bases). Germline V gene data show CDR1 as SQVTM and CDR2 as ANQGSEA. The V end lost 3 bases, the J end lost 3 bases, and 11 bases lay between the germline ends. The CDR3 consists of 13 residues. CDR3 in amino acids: CSVDWGLDYGYTF. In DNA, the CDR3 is TGCAGCGTTGATTGGGGGTTGGACTATGGCTACACCTTC. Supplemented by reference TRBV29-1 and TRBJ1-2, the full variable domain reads SAVISQKPSRDICQRGTSLTIQCQVDSQVTMMFWYRQQPGQSLTLIATANQGSEATYESGFVIDKFPISRPNLTFSTLTVSNMSPEDSSIYLCSVDWGLDYGYTFGSGTRLTVV.

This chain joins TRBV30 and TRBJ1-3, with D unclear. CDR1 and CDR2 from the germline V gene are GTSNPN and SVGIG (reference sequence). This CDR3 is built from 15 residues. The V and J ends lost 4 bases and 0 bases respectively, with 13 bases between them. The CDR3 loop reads CAWTSAGISGNTIYF. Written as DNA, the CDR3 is TGTGCCTGGACATCGGCGGGAATCTCTGGAAACACCATATATTTT.

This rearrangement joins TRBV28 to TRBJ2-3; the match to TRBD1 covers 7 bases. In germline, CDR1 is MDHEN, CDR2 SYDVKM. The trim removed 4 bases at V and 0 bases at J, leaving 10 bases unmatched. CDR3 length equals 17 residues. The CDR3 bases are TGTGCCAGCAGTTGGGACCCCCGGGACAGCAGCACAGATACGCAGTATTTT. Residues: CASSWDPRDSSTDTQYF.

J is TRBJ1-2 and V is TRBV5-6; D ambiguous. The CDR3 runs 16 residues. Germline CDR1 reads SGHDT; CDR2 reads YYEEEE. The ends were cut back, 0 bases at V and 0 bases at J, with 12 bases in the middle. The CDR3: CASSLADLGTNYGYTF. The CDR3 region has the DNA TGTGCCAGCAGCTTGGCGGACTTAGGGACTAACTATGGCTACACCTTC. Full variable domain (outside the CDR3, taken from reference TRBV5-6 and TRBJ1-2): DAGVTQSPTHLIKTRGQQVTLRCSPKSGHDTVSWYQQALGQGPQFIFQYYEEEERQRGNFPDRFSGHQFPNYSSELNVNALLLGDSALYLCASSLADLGTNYGYTFGSGTRLTVV.

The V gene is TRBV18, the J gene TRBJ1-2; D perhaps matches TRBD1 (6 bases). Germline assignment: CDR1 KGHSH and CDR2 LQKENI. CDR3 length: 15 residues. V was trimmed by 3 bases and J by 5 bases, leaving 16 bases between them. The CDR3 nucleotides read TGTGCCAGCTCACCCGCGGAAGGGGGGTGGTATGGCTACACCTTC. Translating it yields CASSPAEGGWYGYTF. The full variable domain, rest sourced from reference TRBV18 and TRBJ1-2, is NAGVMQNPRHLVRRRGQEARLRCSPMKGHSHVYWYRQLPEEGLKFMVYLQKENIIDESGMPKERFSAEFPKEGPSILRIQQVVRGDSAAYFCASSPAEGGWYGYTFGSGTRLTVV.

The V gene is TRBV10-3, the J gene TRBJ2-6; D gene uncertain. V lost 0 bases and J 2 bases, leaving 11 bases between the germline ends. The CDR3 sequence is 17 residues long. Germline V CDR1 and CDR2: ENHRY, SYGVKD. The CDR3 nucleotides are TGTGCCATCAGTGAGTCTCACGCATCTCCTGGGGCCAACGTCCTGACTTTC. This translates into CAISESHASPGANVLTF.

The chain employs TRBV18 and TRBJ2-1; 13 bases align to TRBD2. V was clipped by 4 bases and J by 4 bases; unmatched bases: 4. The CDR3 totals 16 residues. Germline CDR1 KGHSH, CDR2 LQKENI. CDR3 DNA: TGTGCCAGCTCACATGGGACTAGCGGGACTTACAATGAGCAGTTCTTC. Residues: CASSHGTSGTYNEQFF.

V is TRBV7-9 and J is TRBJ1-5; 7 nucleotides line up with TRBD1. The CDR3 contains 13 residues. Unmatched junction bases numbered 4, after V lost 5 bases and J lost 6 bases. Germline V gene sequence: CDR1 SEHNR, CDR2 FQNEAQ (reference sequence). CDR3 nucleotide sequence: TGTGCCAGCAGCGCGACAGGGACTCAGCCCCAGCATTTT. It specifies CASSATGTQPQHF.

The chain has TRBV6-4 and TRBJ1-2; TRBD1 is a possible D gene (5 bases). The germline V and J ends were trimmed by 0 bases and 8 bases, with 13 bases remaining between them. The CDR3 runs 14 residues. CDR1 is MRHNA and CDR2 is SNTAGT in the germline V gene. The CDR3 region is CASSDSRGLGGYTF. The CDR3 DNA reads TGTGCCAGCAGTGACTCCCGGGGACTGGGAGGCTACACCTTC.

CDR3 amino acids: CASSPGLLNEKLFF. In DNA, the CDR3 is TGTGCCAGCAGCCCGGGACTGCTGAATGAAAAACTGTTTTTT. This chain connects TRBV7-9 to TRBJ1-4; D is possibly TRBD1 (5 bases). In germline, CDR1 is SEHNR, CDR2 FQNEAQ (reference sequence). This CDR3 has 14 residues. Between the trimmed V and J ends, which lost 5 bases and 5 bases, there was a span of 12 bases.

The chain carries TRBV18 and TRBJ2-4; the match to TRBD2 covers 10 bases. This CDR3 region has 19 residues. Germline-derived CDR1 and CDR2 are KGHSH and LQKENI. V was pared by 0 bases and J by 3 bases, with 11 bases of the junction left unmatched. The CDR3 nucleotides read TGTGCCAGCTCACCACCCGTAGCGGGGGGCGGTTTTGGCAAAAACATTCAGTACTTC. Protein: CASSPPVAGGGFGKNIQYF.

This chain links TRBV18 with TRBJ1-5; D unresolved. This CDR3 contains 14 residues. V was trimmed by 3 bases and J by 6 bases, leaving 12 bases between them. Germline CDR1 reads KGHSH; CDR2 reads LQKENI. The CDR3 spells CASSPTARIQPQHF. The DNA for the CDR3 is TGTGCCAGCTCACCTACGGCAAGGATTCAGCCCCAGCATTTT.

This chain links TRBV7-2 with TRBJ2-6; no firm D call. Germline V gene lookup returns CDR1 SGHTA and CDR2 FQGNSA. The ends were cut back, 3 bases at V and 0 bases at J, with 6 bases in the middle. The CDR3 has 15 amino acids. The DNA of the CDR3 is TGTGCCAGCAGCTTTTCTCCCTCTGGGGCCAACGTCCTGACTTTC. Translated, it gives CASSFSPSGANVLTF.

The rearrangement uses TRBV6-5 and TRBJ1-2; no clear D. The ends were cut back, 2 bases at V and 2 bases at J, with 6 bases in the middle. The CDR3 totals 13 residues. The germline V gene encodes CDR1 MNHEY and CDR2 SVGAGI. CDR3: CASSYQENYGYTF. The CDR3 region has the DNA TGTGCCAGCAGTTACCAGGAAAACTATGGCTACACCTTC.

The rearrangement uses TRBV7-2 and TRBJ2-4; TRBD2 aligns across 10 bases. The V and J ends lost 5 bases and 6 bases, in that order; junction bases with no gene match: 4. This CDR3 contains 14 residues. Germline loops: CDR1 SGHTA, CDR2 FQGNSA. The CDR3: CASSAGLARNIQYF. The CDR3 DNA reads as TGTGCCAGCAGCGCGGGACTAGCGAGAAACATTCAGTACTTC.

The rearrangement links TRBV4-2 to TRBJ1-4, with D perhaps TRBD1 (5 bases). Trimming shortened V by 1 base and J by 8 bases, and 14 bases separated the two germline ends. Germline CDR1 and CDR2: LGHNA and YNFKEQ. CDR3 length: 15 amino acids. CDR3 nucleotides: TGTGCCAGCAGCCAAGTTGCAGGGCTGAACGAAAAACTGTTTTTT. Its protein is CASSQVAGLNEKLFF.

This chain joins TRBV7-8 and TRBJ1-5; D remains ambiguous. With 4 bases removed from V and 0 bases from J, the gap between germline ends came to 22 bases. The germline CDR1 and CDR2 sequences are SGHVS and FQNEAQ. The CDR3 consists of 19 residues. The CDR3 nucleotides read TGTGCCAGCAGCTCTTTAGTGGACGGGGTGAGGAGTAGCAATCAGCCCCAGCATTTT. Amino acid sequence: CASSSLVDGVRSSNQPQHF.

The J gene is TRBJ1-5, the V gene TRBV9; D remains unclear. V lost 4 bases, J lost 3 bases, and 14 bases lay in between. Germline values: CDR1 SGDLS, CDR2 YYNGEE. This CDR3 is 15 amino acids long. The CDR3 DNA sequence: TGTGCCAGCAGCACCTCGGGATGGGTCAATCAGCCCCAGCATTTT. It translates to CASSTSGWVNQPQHF. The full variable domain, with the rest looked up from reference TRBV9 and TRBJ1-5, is DSGVTQTPKHLITATGQRVTLRCSPRSGDLSVYWYQQSLDQGLQFLIQYYNGEERAKGNILERFSAQQFPDLHSELNLSSLELGDSALYFCASSTSGWVNQPQHFGDGTRLSIL.

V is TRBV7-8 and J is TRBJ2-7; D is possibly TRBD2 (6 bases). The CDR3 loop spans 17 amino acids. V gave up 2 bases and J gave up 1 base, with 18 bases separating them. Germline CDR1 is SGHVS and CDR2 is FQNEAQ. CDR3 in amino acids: CASSLNTGVFSSYEQYF. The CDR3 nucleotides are TGTGCCAGCAGCTTAAATACGGGGGTCTTCTCATCCTACGAGCAGTACTTC.

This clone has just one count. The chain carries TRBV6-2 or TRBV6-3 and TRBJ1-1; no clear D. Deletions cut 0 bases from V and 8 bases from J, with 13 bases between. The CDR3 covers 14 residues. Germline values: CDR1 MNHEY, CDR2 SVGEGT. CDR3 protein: CASSYSSGEWEAFF. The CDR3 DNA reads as TGTGCCAGCAGTTACTCGTCCGGGGAGTGGGAAGCTTTCTTT.

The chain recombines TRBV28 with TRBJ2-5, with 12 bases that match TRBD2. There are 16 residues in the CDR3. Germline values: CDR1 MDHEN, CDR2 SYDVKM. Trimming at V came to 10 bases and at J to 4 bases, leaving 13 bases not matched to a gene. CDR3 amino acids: CATQTSGGAQVETQYF. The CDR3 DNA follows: TGTGCCACCCAGACTAGCGGGGGAGCCCAGGTAGAGACCCAGTACTTC.